The T cell receptor (beta chain) described here comes from a study of T cell changes during pregnancy in multiple sclerosis. V lost 2 bases and J lost 7; bases outside the gene matches: 4. The CDR3 totals 13 residues. CDR1 and CDR2 from the germline V gene are MNHEY and SVGAGI. This table comes from immunoSEQ multiplex PCR, and its TCRdb copy is limited to in-frame clones, with some not included. The repertoire holds over 15,000 clones, with approximately 88% as singletons. The clonotype originates from a female donor in good health, enrolled as a control in a pregnancy study. The chain is built from TRBV6-5 and TRBJ1-1; 7 bases agree with TRBD1. Material: CD8+ T cells from peripheral blood mononuclear cells, obtained after pregnancy. This CDR3 reads CASSYPGQVEAFF. The DNA for the CDR3 is TGTGCCAGCAGTTACCCCGGACAGGTTGAAGCTTTCTTT.